The rows below give T cell receptor beta chains drawn from one sample of a study of T cell responses to AZD1222 COVID-19 vaccine. Produced via immunoSEQ multiplex PCR; TCRdb's table is partial and in-frame only. The sample contains around 140,000 clones, around 90% of which appear only once. Sequencing used peripheral blood, obtained on day 0 of AZD1222 vaccination. The receptors stem from an adult in good health. Each CDR3 is given with its conserved first and last residue. The D gene is left open where the match is weak.

j_gene,v_gene,d_gene,CDR3nt,CDR3aa
TRBJ1-6,TRBV4-1,-,TGCGCCAGCAGCCAATTCGTGACAGTTAGCTCCTATAATTCACCCCTCCACTTT,CASSQFVTVSSYNSPLHF
TRBJ1-2,TRBV2,-,TGTGCCAGCAGCCGAGCATTTTCTAACTATGGCTACACCTTC,CASSRAFSNYGYTF
TRBJ1-1,TRBV7-9,TRBD1,TGTGCCAGCAGCTTAGGGGACAGGGGGCTCAGGAACACTGAAGCTTTCTTT,CASSLGDRGLRNTEAFF
TRBJ2-5,TRBV2,TRBD2,TGTGCCAGCAGTGAAGCCCGACTAGCGGGAGGGGAGACCCAGTACTTC,CASSEARLAGGETQYF
TRBJ2-1,TRBV29-1,-,TGCAGCGTCGCGGGACTGTTCTACAATGAGCAGTTCTTC,CSVAGLFYNEQFF
TRBJ1-5,TRBV30,TRBD1,TGTGCCTGGAGTCCGACAGGGGCGACCCAGCATTTT,CAWSPTGATQHF
TRBJ2-7,TRBV19,TRBD2,TGTGCCAGTAGTATGACCCCTAGCGGGAGGAACGAGCAGTACTTC,CASSMTPSGRNEQYF
TRBJ1-5,TRBV25-1,-,TGTGCCAGCAGCGAGCACCGGGACGGCTACAATCAGCCCCAGCATTTT,CASSEHRDGYNQPQHF
TRBJ2-5,TRBV10-3,TRBD2,TGTGCCATCAGTGGCCGGGGAGCGGGGCCTACTCCGGGGACCCAGTACTTC,CAISGRGAGPTPGTQYF
TRBJ2-5,TRBV19,TRBD1,TGTGCCAGTAGGACAGGGGAGACCCAGTACTTC,CASRTGETQYF
TRBJ2-1,TRBV2,TRBD1,TGTGCCAGCAGTGTCCAGGGGGCGAACAATGAGCAGTTCTTC,CASSVQGANNEQFF
TRBJ2-1,TRBV6-1,-,TGTGCCAGCAGTGAACGTCAGGGACTTTACAATGAGCAGTTCTTC,CASSERQGLYNEQFF
TRBJ1-1,TRBV5-8,-,TGTGCCAGCAGTCTACATGTCCTATTTCCTTTCTTT,CASSLHVLFPFF
TRBJ2-2,TRBV7-7,TRBD2,TGTGCCAGCAGCGAGGGACTAGCGGTCGGGGAGCTGTTTTTT,CASSEGLAVGELFF